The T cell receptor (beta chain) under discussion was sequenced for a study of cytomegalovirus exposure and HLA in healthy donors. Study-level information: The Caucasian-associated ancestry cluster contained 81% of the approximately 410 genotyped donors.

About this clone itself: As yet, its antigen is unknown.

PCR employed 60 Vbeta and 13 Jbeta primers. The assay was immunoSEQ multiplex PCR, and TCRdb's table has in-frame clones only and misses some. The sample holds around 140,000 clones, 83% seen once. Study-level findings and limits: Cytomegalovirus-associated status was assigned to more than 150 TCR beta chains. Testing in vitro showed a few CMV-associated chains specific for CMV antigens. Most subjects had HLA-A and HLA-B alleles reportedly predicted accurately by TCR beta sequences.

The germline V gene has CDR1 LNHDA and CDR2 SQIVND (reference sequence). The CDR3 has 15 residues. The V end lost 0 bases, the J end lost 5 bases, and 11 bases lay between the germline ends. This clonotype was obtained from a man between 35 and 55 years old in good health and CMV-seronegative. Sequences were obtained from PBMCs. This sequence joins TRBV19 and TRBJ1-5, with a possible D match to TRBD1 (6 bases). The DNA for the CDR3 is TGTGCCAGTAGTATAGATCGCCAGGGGCATCAGCCCCAGCATTTT. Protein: CASSIDRQGHQPQHF. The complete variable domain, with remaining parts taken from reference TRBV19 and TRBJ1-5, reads DGGITQSPKYLFRKEGQNVTLSCEQNLNHDAMYWYRQDPGQGLRLIYYSQIVNDFQKGDIAEGYSVSREKKESFPLTVTSAQKNPTAFYLCASSIDRQGHQPQHFGDGTRLSIL.